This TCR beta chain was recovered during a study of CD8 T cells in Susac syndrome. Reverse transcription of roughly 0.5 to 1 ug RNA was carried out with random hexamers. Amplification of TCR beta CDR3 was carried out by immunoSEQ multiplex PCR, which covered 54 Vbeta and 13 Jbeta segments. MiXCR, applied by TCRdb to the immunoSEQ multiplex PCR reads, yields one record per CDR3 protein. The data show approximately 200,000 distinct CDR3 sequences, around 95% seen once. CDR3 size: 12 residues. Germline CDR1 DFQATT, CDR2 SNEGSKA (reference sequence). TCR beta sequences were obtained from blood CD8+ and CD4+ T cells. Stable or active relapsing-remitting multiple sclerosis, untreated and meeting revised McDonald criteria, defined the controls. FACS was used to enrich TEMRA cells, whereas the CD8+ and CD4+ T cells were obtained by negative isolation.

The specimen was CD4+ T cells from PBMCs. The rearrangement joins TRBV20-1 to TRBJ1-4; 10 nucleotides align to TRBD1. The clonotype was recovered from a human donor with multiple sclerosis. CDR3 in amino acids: CCAGQGNEKLFF. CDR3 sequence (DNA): TGCTGCGCGGGACAGGGGAATGAAAAACTGTTTTTT.